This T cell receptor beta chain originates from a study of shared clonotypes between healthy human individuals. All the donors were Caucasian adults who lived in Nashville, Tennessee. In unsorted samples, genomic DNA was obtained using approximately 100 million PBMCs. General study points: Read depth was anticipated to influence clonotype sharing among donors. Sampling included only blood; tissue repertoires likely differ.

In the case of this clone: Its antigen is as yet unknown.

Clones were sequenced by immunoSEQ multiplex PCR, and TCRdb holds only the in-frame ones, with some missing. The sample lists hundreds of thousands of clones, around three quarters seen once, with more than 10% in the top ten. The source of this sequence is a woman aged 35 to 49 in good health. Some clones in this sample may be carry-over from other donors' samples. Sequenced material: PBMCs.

CDR3 nucleotides: TGTGCCAGCAGTGAAGGAAGGTATGGCTACACCTTC. It yields the protein CASSEGRYGYTF. This sequence joins TRBV2 and TRBJ1-2; D call uncertain. The CDR3 covers 12 residues. V was shortened by 1 base and J by 5 bases, with 5 bases between the two germline ends. From germline, CDR1 is SNHLY and CDR2 FYNNEI.